This passage covers 3 T cell receptor beta chains from one sample sequenced in a study of blood T cell repertoires in COVID-19. TCRdb's copy holds only in-frame clones and misses some; the assay was immunoSEQ multiplex PCR. The repertoire holds about 170,000 clones, approximately 85% seen once, with about 1.2% in the top ten. The sequenced sample consisted of peripheral blood. The origin of the receptors is a man aged 55 to 70 who had recovered from COVID-19.

This clone has a single count. V gene TRBV6-1 combines with J gene TRBJ1-5, with a possible D match to TRBD1 (6 bases). Per the germline V gene, CDR1 is MNHNS and CDR2 is SASEGT. Trimming took 6 bases from V and 4 from J, leaving 16 bases between them. The CDR3 is 15 amino acids. The CDR3 region has the DNA TGTGCCAGCAGATCCCTACCGGGACAAAATCAGCCCCAGCATTTT. This gives the protein CASRSLPGQNQPQHF.

This chain connects TRBV29-1 to TRBJ1-1; TRBD1 is a possible D gene (5 bases). Trimming took off 2 bases at V and 10 bases at J, with 11 bases between the two ends. Germline V gives CDR1 SQVTM, CDR2 ANQGSEA. There are 11 residues in the CDR3. In DNA form, the CDR3 reads TGCAGCGTTGAATGGCAGGGCGCAGCTTTCTTT. Its protein is CSVEWQGAAFF.

This sequence joins TRBV2 and TRBJ2-7, with TRBD2 matching 7 bases. CDR3 size: 15 residues. J was trimmed by 3 bases and V by 6 bases; bases with no gene match: 11. Germline V CDR1 and CDR2: SNHLY, FYNNEI. The CDR3 DNA sequence: TGTGCCAGCAGGGAACGGGGCGGCGGGGGCTACGAGCAGTACTTC. It is translated as CASRERGGGGYEQYF.